This T cell receptor beta chain was sequenced in a study of a mutant IDH1 vaccine in newly diagnosed glioma. At the level of the study: The initiation of vaccination occurred 4-6 weeks after radiotherapy alone, or with temozolomide cycles.

About this clone: Its cognate antigen is unknown.

The assay was immunoSEQ multiplex PCR, and TCRdb's table has in-frame clones only and misses some. The sample lists about 54,000 clones; 84% were seen once. Indicated time point: week 35, safety follow-up. A 20-mer mutant IDH1 peptide at 300 ug was injected subcutaneously with topical imiquimod. New WHO grade 3 or 4 astrocytomas that were IDH1-mutant and ATRX-lost occurred in the donors. Germline CDR1 and CDR2: PRHDT and FYEKMQ (reference sequence). This CDR3 comprises 15 residues. The V and J ends lost 4 bases and 5 bases, in that order; junction bases with no gene match: 9. Study-wide points: Researchers report vaccine-induced immune responses in roughly 93% of patients.

The sequencing used PBMCs, collected from a glioma patient whose treatment included an IDH1 peptide vaccine. V gene TRBV13 combines with J gene TRBJ2-7, with 9 bases fitting TRBD1. This TCR was recovered from a woman aged 18-29 years with glioma. As DNA, the CDR3 is TGTGCCAGCAGCTCACCGGGACAGGGCGGACACGAGCAGTACTTC. Its translation: CASSSPGQGGHEQYF.